The next 27 T cell receptor beta chains were all read from a single sample in a study of cytomegalovirus exposure and HLA in healthy donors. Amplification used 60 Vbeta primers and 13 Jbeta primers. Clones were read by immunoSEQ multiplex PCR, and TCRdb kept only the in-frame ones, dropping some. The sample shows 150,000 to 200,000 clones, roughly 80% of them seen only once. The sequencing sample was made of PBMCs. All receptors derive from a man between 45 and 60 years old in good health and CMV-seropositive.

This sequence joins TRBV28 and TRBJ2-1, with D unresolved. V lost 7 bases and J lost 0, with 16 bases in between. Germline values: CDR1 MDHEN, CDR2 SYDVKM. The CDR3 covers 16 residues. The CDR3 nucleotides are TGTGCCAGCACATGGTCCGGGTCGGGCTCCTACAATGAGCAGTTCTTC. It codes for CASTWSGSGSYNEQFF.

The table lists this clone with a few counts. The V call is TRBV6-5, the J call TRBJ2-1; TRBD2 matches 11 bases. The germline V gene encodes CDR1 MNHEY and CDR2 SVGAGI. The trim removed 0 bases at V and 5 bases at J, leaving 0 bases unmatched. CDR3 length: 15 amino acids. Here the CDR3 reads CASSYSSGGDNEQFF. CDR3 nucleotide sequence: TGTGCCAGCAGTTACTCTAGCGGGGGGGACAATGAGCAGTTCTTC.

This clone was found a few times. The chain employs TRBV5-1 and TRBJ2-7; 9 bases agree with TRBD1. V lost 0 bases, J lost 6 bases, and 4 bases stayed unmatched. The germline gives CDR1 SGHRS, CDR2 YFSETQ. The CDR3 consists of 14 residues. CDR3 nucleotide sequence: TGCGCCAGCAGCTTGGGGGGGACAGGGTTCGAGCAGTACTTC. This sequence encodes CASSLGGTGFEQYF.

A remark on this clone: The same CDR3 can be traced to other DNA sequences in this sample. The chain has TRBV7-9 and TRBJ2-7; 8 nucleotides match TRBD1. Trimming removed 1 base from V and 2 bases from J; junction bases left unmatched: 1. Germline assignment: CDR1 SEHNR and CDR2 FQNEAQ (reference sequence). The CDR3 consists of 14 residues. CDR3 in amino acids: CASSLGQGTYEQYF. The CDR3 DNA is TGTGCCAGCAGCTTAGGACAGGGGACCTACGAGCAGTACTTC.

The V gene is TRBV11-2, the J gene TRBJ2-7, with D possibly TRBD2 on 5 matching bases. Trimming left V 5 bases short and J 3 bases short, with 14 bases between. Germline CDR1 and CDR2: SGHAT and FQNNGV. The CDR3 has 14 amino acids. The CDR3: CASSAVGGSYEQYF. Written as DNA, the CDR3 is TGTGCCAGCAGCGCCGTGGGTGGGAGCTACGAGCAGTACTTC.

About this clone: The junction and the germline gene differ at one end; a read error may be behind it. V is TRBV7-7 and J is TRBJ1-1; the D is unclear. Looked up from germline, CDR1 is SSHAT and CDR2 is FNYEAQ (reference sequence). The CDR3 is made up of 15 amino acids. The CDR3 DNA reads as TGTGCTAGCAGCTTAGGCAGGCGCCCTTCACCTGAAGCTTTCTTT. Encoded protein: CASSLGRRPSPEAFF. Full variable domain (outside the CDR3, taken from reference TRBV7-7 and TRBJ1-1): GAGVSQSPRYKVTKRGQDVTLRCDPISSHATLYWYQQALGQGPEFLTYFNYEAQPDKSGLPSDRFSAERPEGSISTLTIQRTEQRDSAMYRCASSLGRRPSPEAFFGQGTRLTVV.

This clone showed up just once. The rearrangement links TRBV18 to TRBJ2-2, with 10 bases fitting TRBD1. The trim removed 2 bases at V and 4 bases at J, leaving 7 bases unmatched. The CDR3 is 17 amino acids. CDR1 is KGHSH and CDR2 is LQKENI in the germline V gene. The CDR3 spells CASSPNPGQGLTGELFF. The CDR3 DNA follows: TGTGCCAGCTCACCAAATCCGGGACAGGGGCTCACCGGGGAGCTGTTTTTT.

The chain recombines TRBV28 with TRBJ2-7, with 8 bases aligning to TRBD1. CDR3 length: 15 amino acids. CDR1 and CDR2 (germline): MDHEN, SYDVKM. V gave up 3 bases and J gave up 2 bases; unmatched junction bases: 6. The CDR3 nucleotides read TGTGCCAGCAGTTTCGAGGACAGGGACCCCTACGAGCAGTACTTC. It specifies CASSFEDRDPYEQYF.

The chain combines TRBV10-2 with TRBJ2-7, with 9 bases lining up with TRBD2. J lost 5 bases, V lost 8 bases, and 16 bases had no gene match. The CDR3 is made up of 16 amino acids. CDR1 and CDR2 (germline): WSHSY, SAAADI. CDR3 sequence (DNA): TGCGCCAGCGGGGGGACTAGCAGCACAAATGTCGACGAGCAGTACTTC. It specifies CASGGTSSTNVDEQYF.

The chain couples TRBV27 to TRBJ2-7; D is unclear. CDR3 size: 14 residues. V was cut by 0 bases and J by 0 bases, with 6 bases left in between. The germline V gene has CDR1 MNHEY and CDR2 SMNVEV (reference sequence). This chain's CDR3 is CASSLSFPSYEQYF. For the CDR3, the DNA is TGTGCCAGCAGTTTATCCTTCCCCTCCTACGAGCAGTACTTC.

The chain carries TRBV2 and TRBJ2-3; TRBD2 matches 12 bases. The trim removed 5 bases at V and 0 bases at J, leaving 6 bases unmatched. CDR3 size: 17 residues. Germline loops: CDR1 SNHLY, CDR2 FYNNEI. In DNA form, the CDR3 reads TGTGCCAGCAGTCTCGACGGACTAGCGGGGAGCACAGATACGCAGTATTTT. Translation: CASSLDGLAGSTDTQYF.

The rearrangement links TRBV10-3 to TRBJ2-1; 10 bases agree with TRBD2. Germline-derived CDR1 and CDR2 are ENHRY and SYGVKD. This CDR3 contains 17 residues. Trimming cost V 0 bases and J 3 bases; bases outside gene matches: 5. CDR3 sequence reads: CAISESGLAEFYNEQFF. CDR3 nucleotide sequence: TGTGCCATCAGTGAGTCCGGACTAGCGGAATTCTACAATGAGCAGTTCTTC.

In this sample, this clone turned up a few times. This chain joins TRBV19 and TRBJ1-3; D may be TRBD1 (5 bases). The germline V gene has CDR1 LNHDA and CDR2 SQIVND (reference sequence). The CDR3 is 15 amino acids. The germline V and J ends were trimmed by 8 bases and 0 bases, with 14 bases remaining between them. The CDR3 loop is CASARGLLSGNTIYF. CDR3 sequence (DNA): TGTGCCAGTGCCCGGGGACTCCTCTCTGGAAACACCATATATTTT.

This chain joins TRBV7-3 and TRBJ2-6; TRBD1 aligns across 8 bases. CDR1 is SGHTA, CDR2 FQGTGA, per germline. V gave up 2 bases and J gave up 4 bases; unmatched junction bases: 7. The CDR3 totals 17 residues. The CDR3 nucleotides read TGTGCCAGCAGCTTAGACAGGGGAGGATCCGGGGCCAACGTCCTGACTTTC. It specifies CASSLDRGGSGANVLTF.

This clone was recorded only once. The chain links TRBV18 to TRBJ1-6; 8 nucleotides align to TRBD1. The V gene's germline CDR1 is KGHSH and CDR2 LQKENI. The CDR3 spans 15 residues. V lost 3 bases and J lost 8; bases outside the gene matches: 6. CDR3: CASSPRQGADSPLHF. CDR3 nucleotides: TGTGCCAGCTCACCGAGGCAGGGGGCAGATTCACCCCTCCACTTT.

The J gene is TRBJ1-1, the V gene TRBV5-4; D unresolved. The V end was cut by 1 base, the J end by 7 bases, with 11 bases between. The CDR3 extends over 13 amino acids. Germline V gives CDR1 SGHNT, CDR2 YYREEE (reference sequence). The CDR3 sequence: CASSLMGGLEAFF. Written as DNA, the CDR3 is TGTGCCAGCAGCTTGATGGGAGGACTTGAAGCTTTCTTT.

The chain is built from TRBV30 and TRBJ1-1; D is perhaps TRBD1 (6 bases). Germline CDR1 reads GTSNPN; CDR2 reads SVGIG (reference sequence). The V end lost 2 bases, the J end lost 1 base, and 11 bases lay between the germline ends. The CDR3 contains 14 residues. The CDR3 is CAWSLRQENTEAFF. CDR3 coding DNA: TGTGCCTGGAGTCTGAGACAGGAGAACACTGAAGCTTTCTTT.

V usage is TRBV6-1 and J usage is TRBJ2-7; TRBD1 agrees at 10 bases. The CDR3 is 13 residues long. The J segment lost 3 bases and the V segment lost 6 bases, leaving 2 bases of the junction unmatched. Germline loops: CDR1 MNHNS, CDR2 SASEGT. DNA of the CDR3: TGTGCCAGCAGAAGGGACAGGGGCTACGAGCAGTACTTC. Protein sequence: CASRRDRGYEQYF.

The chain employs TRBV29-1 and TRBJ2-1; 13 bases are shared with TRBD2. The CDR3 length is 16 residues. V was clipped by 7 bases and J by 0 bases; unmatched bases: 6. The germline V gene encodes CDR1 SQVTM and CDR2 ANQGSEA. The DNA for the CDR3 is TGCAGCGGCCTGGGACTAGCGGGGAGCTCCTACAATGAGCAGTTCTTC. This encodes CSGLGLAGSSYNEQFF.

CDR3 DNA: TGTGCCAGCAGTGTCTCGGCGAGGTCCTACAATGAGCAGTTCTTC. Translated: CASSVSARSYNEQFF. The chain combines TRBV6-1 with TRBJ2-1; D is undetermined. Germline V lookup: CDR1 MNHNS, CDR2 SASEGT. This CDR3 region has 15 residues. V lost 4 bases to trimming and J lost 1 base, with 11 bases between them.

This rearrangement joins TRBV10-3 to TRBJ2-3; 8 positions match TRBD1. This CDR3 is built from 14 residues. Germline V gives CDR1 ENHRY, CDR2 SYGVKD. V trimming: 7 bases; J trimming: 3 bases; junction bases outside the gene matches: 6. Written as DNA, the CDR3 is TGTGCCATCAACGGACAGGGAATGACAGATACGCAGTATTTT. Translating gives CAINGQGMTDTQYF.

The V gene is TRBV7-9, the J gene TRBJ1-5, with D possibly being TRBD1 (5 bases). This CDR3 comprises 14 residues. CDR1 and CDR2 from the germline V gene are SEHNR and FQNEAQ (reference sequence). The germline V and J ends were trimmed by 4 bases and 0 bases, with 7 bases remaining between them. In DNA, the CDR3 is TGTGCCAGCAGCTGGGGCAGTAGCAATCAGCCCCAGCATTTT. It is translated as CASSWGSSNQPQHF.

The chain employs TRBV29-1 and TRBJ2-5; 8 bases align to TRBD1. The length of the CDR3 is 12 residues. The J segment lost 4 bases and the V segment lost 4 bases, leaving 2 bases of the junction unmatched. Germline CDR1 is SQVTM and CDR2 is ANQGSEA. CDR3: CSVVGTGETQYF. CDR3 bases: TGCAGCGTTGTTGGGACAGGAGAGACCCAGTACTTC.

V is TRBV19 and J is TRBJ2-7, with D possibly matching TRBD2 (6 bases). The CDR3 sequence is 17 residues long. V was trimmed by 6 bases and J by 6 bases, leaving 27 bases between them. Germline V gene data show CDR1 as LNHDA and CDR2 as SQIVND (reference sequence). The CDR3: CASRPSPARLSGGEQYF. CDR3 DNA sequence: TGTGCCAGTAGACCCTCTCCGGCCCGGCTATCCGGGGGCGAGCAGTACTTC.

This clone was detected once. V and J are TRBV9 and TRBJ2-3; D is unclear. The CDR3 is 16 amino acids. The V end lost 3 bases, the J end lost 5 bases, and 19 bases lay between the germline ends. The V gene's germline CDR1 is SGDLS and CDR2 YYNGEE. The CDR3 nucleotides are TGTGCCAGCAGCGCACGATCTAGACCCTCCGGAGATACGCAGTATTTT. Its protein product is CASSARSRPSGDTQYF.

V usage is TRBV4-2 and J usage is TRBJ2-7; D possibly corresponds to TRBD2 (5 bases). Trimming removed 1 base at V and 2 bases at J, with 12 bases between. This CDR3 has 15 amino acids. Germline lookup yields CDR1 LGHNA and CDR2 YNFKEQ. CDR3 sequence: CASSQVGGNAYEQYF. CDR3 sequence (DNA): TGTGCCAGCAGCCAAGTAGGAGGAAATGCCTACGAGCAGTACTTC.

The CDR3 sequence: CASHTVPGGPNTGELFF. In DNA form, the CDR3 reads TGTGCCAGCCACACTGTCCCCGGGGGGCCCAACACCGGGGAGCTGTTTTTT. The V call is TRBV28, the J call TRBJ2-2; perhaps TRBD2 as D (7 bases). CDR1 MDHEN and CDR2 SYDVKM come from the germline V gene. This CDR3 contains 17 residues. V was trimmed by 8 bases and J by 2 bases, leaving 21 bases between them.